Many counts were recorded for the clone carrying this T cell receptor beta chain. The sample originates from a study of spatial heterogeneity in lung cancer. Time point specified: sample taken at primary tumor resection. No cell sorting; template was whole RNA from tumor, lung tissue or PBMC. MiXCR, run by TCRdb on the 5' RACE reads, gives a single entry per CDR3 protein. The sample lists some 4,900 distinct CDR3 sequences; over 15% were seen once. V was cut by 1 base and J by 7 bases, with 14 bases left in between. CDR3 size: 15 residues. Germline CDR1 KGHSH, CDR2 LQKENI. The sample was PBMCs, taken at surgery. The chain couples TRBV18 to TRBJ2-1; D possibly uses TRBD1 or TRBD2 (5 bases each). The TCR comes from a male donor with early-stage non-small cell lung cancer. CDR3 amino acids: CASSPRDLLVNEQFF. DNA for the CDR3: TGTGCCAGCTCACCACGGGACCTGCTAGTTAATGAGCAGTTCTTC.